This TCR beta chain was found in a study of CD8 T cells in Susac syndrome. Random hexamers served to reverse transcribe roughly 0.45 to 1 ug RNA. TCRdb independently ran MiXCR on the immunoSEQ multiplex PCR reads; one entry per CDR3 protein. The sample consists of roughly 190,000 distinct CDR3 sequences, around 95% of them appearing once. V shed 8 bases and J 4 bases; nucleotides not matched to a gene: 10. This CDR3 has 15 amino acids. Per the germline V gene, CDR1 is MDHEN and CDR2 is SYDVKM. The sequence was collected from a human donor with Susac syndrome. V is TRBV28 and J is TRBJ2-7; 11 bases match TRBD1. The sample comprised CD8+ T cells from PBMCs. DNA for the CDR3: TGTGCCAGCTCTCCTAGAGGGACAGGGGGATACGAGCAGTACTTC. Its protein product is CASSPRGTGGYEQYF.